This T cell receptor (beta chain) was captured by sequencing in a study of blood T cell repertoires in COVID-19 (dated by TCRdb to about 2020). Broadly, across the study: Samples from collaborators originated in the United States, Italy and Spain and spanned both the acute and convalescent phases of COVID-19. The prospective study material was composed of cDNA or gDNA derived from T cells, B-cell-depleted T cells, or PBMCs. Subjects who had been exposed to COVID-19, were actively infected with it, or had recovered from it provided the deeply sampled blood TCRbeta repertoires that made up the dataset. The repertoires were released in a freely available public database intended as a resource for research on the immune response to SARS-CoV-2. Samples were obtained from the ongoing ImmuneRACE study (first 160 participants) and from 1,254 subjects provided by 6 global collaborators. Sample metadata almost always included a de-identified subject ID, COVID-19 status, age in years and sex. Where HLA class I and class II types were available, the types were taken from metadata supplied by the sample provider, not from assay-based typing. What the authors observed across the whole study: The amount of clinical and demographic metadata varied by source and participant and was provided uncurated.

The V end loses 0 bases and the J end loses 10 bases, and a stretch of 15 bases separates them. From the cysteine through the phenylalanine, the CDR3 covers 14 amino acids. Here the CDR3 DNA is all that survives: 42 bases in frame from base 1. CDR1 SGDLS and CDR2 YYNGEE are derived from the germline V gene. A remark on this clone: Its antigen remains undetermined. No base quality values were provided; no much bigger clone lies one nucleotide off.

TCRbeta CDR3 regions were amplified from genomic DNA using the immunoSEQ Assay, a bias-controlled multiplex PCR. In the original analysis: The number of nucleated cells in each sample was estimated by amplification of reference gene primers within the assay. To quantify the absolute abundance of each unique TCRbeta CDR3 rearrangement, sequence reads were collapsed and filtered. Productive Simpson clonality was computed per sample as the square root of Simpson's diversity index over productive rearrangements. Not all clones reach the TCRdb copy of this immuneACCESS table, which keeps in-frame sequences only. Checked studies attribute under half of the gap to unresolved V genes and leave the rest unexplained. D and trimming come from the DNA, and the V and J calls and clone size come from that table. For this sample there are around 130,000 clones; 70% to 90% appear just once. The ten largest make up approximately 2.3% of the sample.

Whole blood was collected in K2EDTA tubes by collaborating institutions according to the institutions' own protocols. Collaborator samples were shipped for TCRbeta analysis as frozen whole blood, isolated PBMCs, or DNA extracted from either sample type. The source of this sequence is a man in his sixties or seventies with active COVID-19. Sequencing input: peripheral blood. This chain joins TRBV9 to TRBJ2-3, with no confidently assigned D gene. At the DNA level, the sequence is TGTGCCAGCAGCGTAGGAAGGATCAGCGAGGCGCAGTATTTT. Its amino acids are CASSVGRISEAQYF.